Each of the 8 T cell receptor beta chains below was sequenced from the same sample in a study of Graves' ophthalmopathy and Graves' hyperthyroidism. Amplified material comprised TCR beta CDR3 regions derived from RNA transcripts. HTBI primers were used in a first-round RT-PCR, which preceded a second-round multiplex PCR. MiXCR, applied by TCRdb to the multiplex PCR reads, yields one record per CDR3 protein. The data contain some 400,000 distinct CDR3 sequences, about 17% of them seen just once; the ten biggest clones take up more than 1.5%. The sequencing input was peripheral blood. These receptors originate from a young woman with Graves' ophthalmopathy.

The V and J genes are TRBV3-1 and TRBJ2-5; TRBD2 matches 8 bases. Unmatched junction bases numbered 11, after V lost 4 bases and J lost 1 base. The CDR3 has 17 residues. Germline V lookup: CDR1 LGHDT, CDR2 YNNKEL (reference sequence). CDR3 residues: CASSLPIAGRGQETQYF. The CDR3 DNA is TGTGCCAGCAGCCTCCCGATAGCGGGGAGAGGCCAAGAGACCCAGTACTTC.

The rearrangement links TRBV11-2 to TRBJ1-2; D perhaps matches TRBD1 (6 bases). CDR1 and CDR2 (germline): SGHAT, FQNNGV. This CDR3 is built from 15 residues. The V end was cut by 2 bases, the J end by 8 bases, with 18 bases between. For the CDR3, the DNA is TGTGCCAGCAGCTTAAAGGGGGACCTCCTCAGGGGCTACACCTTC. Amino acids: CASSLKGDLLRGYTF.

This clonotype was found many times. The chain carries TRBV30 and TRBJ1-1; D not certain. V lost 1 base to trimming and J lost 7 bases, with 10 bases between them. The CDR3 runs to 12 residues. Looked up from germline, CDR1 is GTSNPN and CDR2 is SVGIG (reference sequence). The CDR3 region is CAWSEGYHEAFF. The CDR3 DNA is TGTGCCTGGAGTGAAGGATACCATGAAGCTTTCTTT. Together with reference TRBV30 and TRBJ1-1, the CDR3 gives the full variable domain: SQTIHQWPATLVQPVGSPLSLECTVEGTSNPNLYWYRQAAGRGLQLLFYSVGIGQISSEVPQNLSASRPQDRQFILSSKKLLLSDSGFYLCAWSEGYHEAFFGQGTRLTVV.

The sample holds many counts of this clonotype. The chain uses TRBV6-2 or TRBV6-3 and TRBJ2-6; no firm D call. Germline V gives CDR1 MNHEY, CDR2 SVGEGT. Trimming shortened V by 0 bases and J by 3 bases, and 9 bases separated the two germline ends. The CDR3 totals 16 residues. For the CDR3, the DNA is TGTGCCAGCAGTTACTCTACGTCTGGTGGGGCCAACGTCCTGACTTTC. Translation: CASSYSTSGGANVLTF.

The gene calls are TRBV7-2 and TRBJ1-1; 9 nucleotides match TRBD1. The germline V gene has CDR1 SGHTA and CDR2 FQGNSA. The J segment lost 1 base and the V segment lost 4 bases, leaving 4 bases of the junction unmatched. The CDR3 runs 15 residues. CDR3 bases: TGTGCCAGCAGCTCGCAACAGGGGGCGAACACTGAAGCTTTCTTT. It encodes CASSSQQGANTEAFF.

This clonotype has ten or more counts. This chain links TRBV4-3 with TRBJ1-3; unclear D gene. The CDR3 is 16 residues long. Germline values: CDR1 LGHNA, CDR2 YSLEER. V was trimmed by 0 bases and J by 3 bases, leaving 12 bases between them. The CDR3 loop is CASSQDSFGSGNTIYF. The CDR3 DNA is TGCGCCAGCAGCCAAGATAGTTTCGGGAGTGGAAACACCATATATTTT.

This clonotype has ten or more counts. The chain recombines TRBV6-5 with TRBJ2-7, with 10 bases that match TRBD1. CDR3 length equals 14 residues. V shed 7 bases, J shed 0 bases, and the junction held 3 bases outside the gene matches. CDR1 and CDR2 from the germline V gene are MNHEY and SVGAGI. CDR3 sequence: CASNRDRGSYEQYF. The DNA of the CDR3 is TGTGCCAGCAACCGGGACAGGGGCTCCTACGAGCAGTACTTC.

This clonotype was observed many times. The rearrangement uses TRBV30 and TRBJ2-2; the D gene is possibly TRBD1 (5 bases). The CDR3 totals 15 residues. The germline V and J ends were trimmed by 0 bases and 6 bases, with 14 bases remaining between them. CDR1 and CDR2 (germline): GTSNPN, SVGIG (reference sequence). CDR3 in DNA: TGTGCCTGGAGTGTACGGACACATTCAGCCGGGGAGCTGTTTTTT. This codes for CAWSVRTHSAGELFF.